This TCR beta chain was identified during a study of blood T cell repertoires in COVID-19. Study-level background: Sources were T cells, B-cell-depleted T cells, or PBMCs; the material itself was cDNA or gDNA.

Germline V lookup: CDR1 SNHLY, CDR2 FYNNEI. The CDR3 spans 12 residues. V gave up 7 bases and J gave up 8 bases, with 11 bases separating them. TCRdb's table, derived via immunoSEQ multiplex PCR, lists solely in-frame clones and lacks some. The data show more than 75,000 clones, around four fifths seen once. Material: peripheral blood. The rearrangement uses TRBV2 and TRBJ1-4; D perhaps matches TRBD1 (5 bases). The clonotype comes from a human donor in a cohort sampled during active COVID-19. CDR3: CASISGVEKLFF. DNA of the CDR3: TGTGCCAGCATTTCGGGGGTGGAAAAACTGTTTTTT. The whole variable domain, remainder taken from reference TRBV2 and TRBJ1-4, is EPEVTQTPSHQVTQMGQEVILRCVPISNHLYFYWYRQILGQKVEFLVSFYNNEISEKSEIFDDQFSVERPDGSNFTLKIRSTKLEDSAMYFCASISGVEKLFFGSGTQLSVL.